These T cell receptor beta chains were read from a single sample in a study of T cells in Graves' hyperthyroidism and ophthalmopathy. Each CDR3 protein gets one entry after TCRdb re-called the multiplex PCR reads with MiXCR. The sample holds roughly 420,000 distinct CDR3 sequences, approximately 15% seen once. Material for sequencing was blood. Receptors originate from a woman under 30 with Graves' hyperthyroidism. CDR3s include the opening cysteine and the closing phenylalanine or tryptophan. Size is stated for part of the rows, as once, few or many counts, or as a class when the clone is expanded.

many | TRBJ2-1 | TRBV28 | CASSSVYNEQFF
many | TRBJ2-1 | TRBV24-1 | CATSDGGLAGEVEQFF
many | TRBJ2-5 | TRBV5-1 | CASSSGQGGGQETQYF
many | TRBJ2-3 | TRBV5-1 | CASSVAGRRADTQYF
many | TRBJ2-5 | TRBV6-1 | CASSQMMYPRETQYF
- | TRBJ2-3 | TRBV6-1 | CASTGGTTDTQYF
many | TRBJ2-1 | TRBV30 | CAWNKETTIEQFF
- | TRBJ1-6 | TRBV12-3/TRBV12-4 | CAGSLLNSYNSPLHF
- | TRBJ2-4 | TRBV7-9 | CASSLGPIQYF
- | TRBJ2-7 | TRBV2 | CASRGQGTSYEQYF
- | TRBJ1-1 | TRBV29-1 | CSVVGGGGNTEAFF
many | TRBJ2-7 | TRBV7-2 | CASSWTSGRVSEQYF
- | TRBJ2-2 | TRBV27 | CASTLAGTGNTGELFF
many | TRBJ2-3 | TRBV13 | CASSLGSRPDTQYF